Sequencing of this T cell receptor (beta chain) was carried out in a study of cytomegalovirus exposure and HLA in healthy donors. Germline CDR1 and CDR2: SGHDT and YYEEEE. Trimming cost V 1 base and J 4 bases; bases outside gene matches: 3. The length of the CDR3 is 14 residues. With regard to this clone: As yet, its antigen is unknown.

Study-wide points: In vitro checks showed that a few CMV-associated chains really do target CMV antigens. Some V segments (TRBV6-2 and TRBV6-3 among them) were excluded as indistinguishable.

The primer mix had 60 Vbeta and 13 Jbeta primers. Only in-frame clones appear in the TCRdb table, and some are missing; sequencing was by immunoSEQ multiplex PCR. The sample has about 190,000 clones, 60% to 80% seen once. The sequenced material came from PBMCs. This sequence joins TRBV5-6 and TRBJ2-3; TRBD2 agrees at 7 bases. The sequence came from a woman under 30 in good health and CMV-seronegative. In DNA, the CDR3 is TGTGCCAGCAGCTTGACGGGGAGGGCAGATACGCAGTATTTT. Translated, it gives CASSLTGRADTQYF.